This TCR beta chain was identified in a study of long-term antiretroviral therapy in people with HIV. Study-wide results and caveats: Blood dating 2004 to 2017 may reflect older ART regimens.

Worth noting for this clone: No antigen is known for it.

Germline loops: CDR1 SGHKS, CDR2 YYEKEE (reference sequence). This CDR3 region has 14 residues. V was clipped by 3 bases and J by 1 base, with 7 bases between them. Researchers ran immunoSEQ v3.0 at survey level. Assay: immunoSEQ multiplex PCR; the TCRdb copy retains only in-frame clones and omits some. The data contain under 25,000 clones, over 75% of them singletons. The sequence derives from a woman aged 50 to 65 with HIV. The chain joins TRBV5-5 to TRBJ2-2; D remains unclear. The specimen comprised unsorted PBMCs, sampled approximately 2.6 years after starting antiretroviral therapy. The CDR3 nucleotides read TGTGCCAGCAGCTCGGCCGTGAACACCGGGGAGCTGTTTTTT. Translating it yields CASSSAVNTGELFF.